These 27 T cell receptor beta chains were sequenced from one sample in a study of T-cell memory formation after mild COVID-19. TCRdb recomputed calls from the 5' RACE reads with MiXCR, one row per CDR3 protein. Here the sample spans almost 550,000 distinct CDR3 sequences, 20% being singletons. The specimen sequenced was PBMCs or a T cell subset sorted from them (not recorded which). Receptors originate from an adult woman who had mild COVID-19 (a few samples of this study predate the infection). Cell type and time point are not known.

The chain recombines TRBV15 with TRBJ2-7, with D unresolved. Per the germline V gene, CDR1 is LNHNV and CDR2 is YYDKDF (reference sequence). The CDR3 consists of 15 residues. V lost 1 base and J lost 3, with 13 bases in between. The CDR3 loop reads CATSRGSEAIYEQYF. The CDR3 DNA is TGTGCCACCAGCAGAGGCTCTGAGGCGATCTACGAGCAGTACTTC.

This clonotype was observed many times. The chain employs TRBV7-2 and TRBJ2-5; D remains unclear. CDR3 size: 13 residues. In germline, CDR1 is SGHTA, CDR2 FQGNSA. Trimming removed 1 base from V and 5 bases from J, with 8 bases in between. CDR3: CASSLGRSETQYF. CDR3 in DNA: TGTGCCAGCAGCTTAGGGCGTTCGGAGACCCAGTACTTC.

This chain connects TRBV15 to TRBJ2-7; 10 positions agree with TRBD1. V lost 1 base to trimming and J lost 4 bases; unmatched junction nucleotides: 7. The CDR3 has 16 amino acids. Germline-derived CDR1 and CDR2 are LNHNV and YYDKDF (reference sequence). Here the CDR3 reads CATSRASGTGAYEQYF. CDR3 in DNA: TGTGCCACCAGCAGAGCCTCCGGGACAGGGGCTTACGAGCAGTACTTC.

The CDR3 nucleotides read TGTGCCAGCAGTACCCCCTCACTAGCGGGAGGGGTGAATGAGCAGTTCTTC. Protein sequence: CASSTPSLAGGVNEQFF. This chain links TRBV6-5 with TRBJ2-1, with 13 bases fitting TRBD2. From germline, CDR1 is MNHEY and CDR2 SVGAGI. Unmatched junction bases numbered 11, after V lost 5 bases and J lost 7 bases. This CDR3 region has 17 residues.

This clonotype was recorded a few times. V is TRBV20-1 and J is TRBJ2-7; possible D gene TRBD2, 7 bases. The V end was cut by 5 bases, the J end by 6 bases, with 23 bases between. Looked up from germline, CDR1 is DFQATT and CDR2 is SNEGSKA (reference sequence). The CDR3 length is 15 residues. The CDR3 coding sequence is TGCAGTGCTTCCAGCCCCGGACGGGGGGCTCGCGAGCAGTACTTC. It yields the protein CSASSPGRGAREQYF.

CDR3 nucleotides: TGTGCCAGCAGTTATGGACAGGGCTCCTACGAGCAGTACTTC. This codes for CASSYGQGSYEQYF. The genes are TRBV6-5 and TRBJ2-7; 8 bases are shared with TRBD1. The germline CDR1 and CDR2 sequences are MNHEY and SVGAGI. The CDR3 is 14 amino acids. With 3 bases clipped from V and 0 bases from J, the junction kept 1 base outside the gene matches.

DNA for the CDR3: TGTGCCAGCAGCTTGCTCGGCGGGAGGGCTCGGAATGAGCAGTTCTTC. It encodes CASSLLGGRARNEQFF. The chain carries TRBV5-6 and TRBJ2-1, with 9 bases fitting TRBD2. The CDR3 runs to 16 residues. CDR1 SGHDT and CDR2 YYEEEE come from the germline V gene. Losses at the gene ends were 1 base for V and 7 bases for J; bases not matched to a gene: 9. The entire variable domain, with the rest obtained from reference TRBV5-6 and TRBJ2-1, is as follows: DAGVTQSPTHLIKTRGQQVTLRCSPKSGHDTVSWYQQALGQGPQFIFQYYEEEERQRGNFPDRFSGHQFPNYSSELNVNALLLGDSALYLCASSLLGGRARNEQFFGPGTRLTVL.

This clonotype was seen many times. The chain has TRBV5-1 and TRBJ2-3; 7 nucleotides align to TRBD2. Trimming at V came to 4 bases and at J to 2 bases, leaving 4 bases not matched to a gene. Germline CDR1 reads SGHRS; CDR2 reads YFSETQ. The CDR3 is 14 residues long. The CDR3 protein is CASSPGLFTDTQYF. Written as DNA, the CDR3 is TGCGCCAGCAGCCCGGGACTATTCACAGATACGCAGTATTTT.

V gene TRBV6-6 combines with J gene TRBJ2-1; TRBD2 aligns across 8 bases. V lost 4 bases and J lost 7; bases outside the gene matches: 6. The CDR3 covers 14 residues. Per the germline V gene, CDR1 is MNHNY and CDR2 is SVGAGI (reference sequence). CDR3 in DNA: TGTGCCAGCAGTTCCTGGACTAGCTCGAATGAGCAGTTCTTC. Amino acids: CASSSWTSSNEQFF.

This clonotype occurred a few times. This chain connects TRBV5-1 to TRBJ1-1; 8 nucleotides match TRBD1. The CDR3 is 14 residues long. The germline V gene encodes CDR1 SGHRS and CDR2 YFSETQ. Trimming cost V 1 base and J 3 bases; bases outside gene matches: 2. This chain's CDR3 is CASSLSGGYTEAFF. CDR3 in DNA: TGCGCCAGCAGCTTGTCAGGGGGCTACACTGAAGCTTTCTTT.

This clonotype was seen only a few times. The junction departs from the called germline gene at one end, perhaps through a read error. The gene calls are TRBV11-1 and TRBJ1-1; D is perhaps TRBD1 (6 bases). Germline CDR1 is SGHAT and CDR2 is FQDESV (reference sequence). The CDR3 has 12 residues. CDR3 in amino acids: CASSSEGVPLSF. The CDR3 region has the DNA TGTGCCAGCAGCTCAGAGGGGGTCCCCCTTTCTTTT.

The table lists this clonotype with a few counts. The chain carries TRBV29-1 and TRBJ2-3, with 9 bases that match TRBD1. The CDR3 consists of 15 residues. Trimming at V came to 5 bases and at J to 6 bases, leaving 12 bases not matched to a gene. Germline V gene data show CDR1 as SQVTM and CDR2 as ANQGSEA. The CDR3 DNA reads TGCAGCGTTCACAGGGGGCGCGGGAAGGCGGATACGCAGTATTTT. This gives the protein CSVHRGRGKADTQYF.

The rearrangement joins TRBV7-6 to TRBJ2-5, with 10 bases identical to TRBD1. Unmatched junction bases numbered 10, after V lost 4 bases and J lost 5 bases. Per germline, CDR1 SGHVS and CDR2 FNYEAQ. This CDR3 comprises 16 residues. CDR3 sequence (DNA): TGTGCCAGCAGCTGGGAGACAGGGGGCGCGGGGGAGACCCAGTACTTC. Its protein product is CASSWETGGAGETQYF.

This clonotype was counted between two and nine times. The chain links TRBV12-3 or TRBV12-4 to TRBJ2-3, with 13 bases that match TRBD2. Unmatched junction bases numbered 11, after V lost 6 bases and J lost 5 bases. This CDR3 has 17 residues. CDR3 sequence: CASRPYRLAGGVDTQYF. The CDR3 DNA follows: TGTGCCAGCAGGCCCTATCGACTAGCGGGAGGCGTAGATACGCAGTATTTT.

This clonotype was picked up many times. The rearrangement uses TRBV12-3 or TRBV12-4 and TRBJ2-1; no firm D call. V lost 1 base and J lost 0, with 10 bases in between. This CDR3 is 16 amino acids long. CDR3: CASSLDSWSSYNEQFF. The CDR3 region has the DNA TGTGCCAGCAGTTTAGACAGTTGGAGCTCCTACAATGAGCAGTTCTTC.

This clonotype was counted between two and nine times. CDR3 DNA sequence: TGTGCCAGCAGTTACCCCACTAGCGGGGACTCCTACAATGAGCAGTTCTTC. As protein: CASSYPTSGDSYNEQFF. V and J are TRBV6-2 or TRBV6-3 and TRBJ2-1; 10 bases are shared with TRBD2. The V and J ends lost 2 bases and 0 bases, in that order; junction bases with no gene match: 4. Per the germline V gene, CDR1 is MNHEY and CDR2 is SVGEGT. The CDR3 totals 17 residues.

CDR3 coding DNA: TGTGCCAGCAGCATACAGGGGCCGGGTCAGCCCCAGCATTTT. As protein: CASSIQGPGQPQHF. The chain combines TRBV21-1 with TRBJ1-5; TRBD1 was called by the table and not checked on the DNA. TRBV21-1 is assigned pseudogene status. The CDR3 is 14 residues long.

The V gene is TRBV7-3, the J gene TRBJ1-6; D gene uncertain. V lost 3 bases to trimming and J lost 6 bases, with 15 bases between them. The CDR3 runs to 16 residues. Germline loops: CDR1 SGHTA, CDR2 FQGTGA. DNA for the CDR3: TGTGCCAGCAGCTTGGGATCCAGGTGGATTAATTCACCCCTCCACTTT. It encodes CASSLGSRWINSPLHF.

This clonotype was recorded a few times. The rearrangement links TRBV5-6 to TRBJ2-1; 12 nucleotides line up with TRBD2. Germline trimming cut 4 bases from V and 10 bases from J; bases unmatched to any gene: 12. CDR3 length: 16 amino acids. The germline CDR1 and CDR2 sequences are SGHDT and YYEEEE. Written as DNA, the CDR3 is TGTGCCAGCAGCCCCTGGACTAGCGGGGATCTCCGAGAGCAGTTCTTC. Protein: CASSPWTSGDLREQFF. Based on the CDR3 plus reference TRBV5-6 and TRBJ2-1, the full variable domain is DAGVTQSPTHLIKTRGQQVTLRCSPKSGHDTVSWYQQALGQGPQFIFQYYEEEERQRGNFPDRFSGHQFPNYSSELNVNALLLGDSALYLCASSPWTSGDLREQFFGPGTRLTVL.

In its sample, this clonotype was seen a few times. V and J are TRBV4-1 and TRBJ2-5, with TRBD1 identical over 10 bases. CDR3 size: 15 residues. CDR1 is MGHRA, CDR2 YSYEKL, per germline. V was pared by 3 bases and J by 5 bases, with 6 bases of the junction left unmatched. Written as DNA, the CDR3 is TGCGCCAGCAGCCAGCCTGGGACAGGGGACGAGACCCAGTACTTC. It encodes CASSQPGTGDETQYF.

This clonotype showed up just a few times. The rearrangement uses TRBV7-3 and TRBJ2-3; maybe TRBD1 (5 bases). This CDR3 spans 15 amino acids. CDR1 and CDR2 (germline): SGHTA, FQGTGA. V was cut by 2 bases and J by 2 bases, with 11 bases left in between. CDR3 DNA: TGTGCCAGCAGCTTAGACAGTCTTAACACAGATACGCAGTATTTT. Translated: CASSLDSLNTDTQYF.

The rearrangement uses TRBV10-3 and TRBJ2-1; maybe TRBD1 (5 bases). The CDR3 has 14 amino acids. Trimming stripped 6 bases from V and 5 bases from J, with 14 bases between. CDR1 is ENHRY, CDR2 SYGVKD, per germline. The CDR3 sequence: CAIRDQVGDNEQFF. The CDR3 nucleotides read TGTGCCATCAGGGACCAAGTAGGGGACAATGAGCAGTTCTTC.

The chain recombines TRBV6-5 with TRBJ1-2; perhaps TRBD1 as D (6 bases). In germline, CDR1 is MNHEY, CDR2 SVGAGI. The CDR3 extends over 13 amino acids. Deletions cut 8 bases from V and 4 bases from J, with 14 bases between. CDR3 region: CASARGGSYGYTF. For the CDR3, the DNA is TGTGCCAGCGCCAGGGGAGGGTCCTATGGCTACACCTTC.

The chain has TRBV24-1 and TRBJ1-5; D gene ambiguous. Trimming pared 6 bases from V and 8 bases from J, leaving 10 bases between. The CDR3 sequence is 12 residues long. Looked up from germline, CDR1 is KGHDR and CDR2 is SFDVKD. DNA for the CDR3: TGTGCCACCAGTAAAGACAAGGAGCCCCAGCATTTT. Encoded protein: CATSKDKEPQHF.

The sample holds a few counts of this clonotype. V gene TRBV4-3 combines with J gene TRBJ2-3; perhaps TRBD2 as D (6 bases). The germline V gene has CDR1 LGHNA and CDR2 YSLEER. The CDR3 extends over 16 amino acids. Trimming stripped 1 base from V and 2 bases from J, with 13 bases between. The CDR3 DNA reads TGCGCCAGCAGCCAAGCCAGGGCGGGACTCACAGATACGCAGTATTTT. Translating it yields CASSQARAGLTDTQYF.

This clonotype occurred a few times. The CDR3 sequence is CASSFNPGSTNTEAFF. The CDR3 DNA follows: TGTGCCAGCAGCTTTAACCCAGGGAGCACGAACACTGAAGCTTTCTTT. V gene TRBV7-8 combines with J gene TRBJ1-1; the D gene is possibly TRBD1 (5 bases). The CDR3 totals 16 residues. V was shortened by 3 bases and J by 1 base, with 15 bases between the two germline ends. CDR1 SGHVS and CDR2 FQNEAQ come from the germline V gene.

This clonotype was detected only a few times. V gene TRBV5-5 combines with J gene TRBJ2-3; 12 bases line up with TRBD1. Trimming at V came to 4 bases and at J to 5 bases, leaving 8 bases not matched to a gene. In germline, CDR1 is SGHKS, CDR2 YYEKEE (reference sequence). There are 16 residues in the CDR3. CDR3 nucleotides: TGTGCCAGCAGCCCAGGGACAGGGGGCGCAGGAGATACGCAGTATTTT. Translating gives CASSPGTGGAGDTQYF.